A selection of T cell receptor beta chains follows, all from one sample in a study of T cells after yellow fever vaccination. TCRdb reanalysed the 5' RACE reads using MiXCR and keeps one entry per CDR3 protein. Found here are a few hundred thousand distinct CDR3 sequences, 9.5% to 15% of them singletons; the top ten hold 3.2%. Sequencing was performed on CD4+ T cells sorted from PBMCs, taken 15 days after the yellow fever booster vaccination. These receptors were taken from a man younger than 35 who received the YFV17D yellow fever vaccine. The CDR3 runs from the conserved cysteine through the conserved F or W. D genes are given only for firm matches. The size entry is marked missing in some rows and otherwise reads once, few, many or a size class.

j_gene | d_gene | v_gene | abundance | CDR3nt | CDR3aa
TRBJ1-2 | - | TRBV19 | - | TGTGCCAGTAGTGACAGAGCTCCTAACTATGGCTACACCTTC | CASSDRAPNYGYTF
TRBJ1-6 | TRBD1 | TRBV4-2 | few | TGTGCCAGCAGCGGGAGAACAGGGGAAAATTCACCCCTCCACTTT | CASSGRTGENSPLHF
TRBJ1-5 | - | TRBV15 | - | TGTGCCACCAGCAGAGTTGGCAGAACGATCCTATCTGGCAATCAGCCCCAGCATTTT | CATSRVGRTILSGNQPQHF
TRBJ1-5 | TRBD1 | TRBV20-1 | few | TGCAGTGCCAAACGGATCACAGGGGTGGATCAGCCCCAGCATTTT | CSAKRITGVDQPQHF
TRBJ1-4 | TRBD1 | TRBV6-4 | - | TGTGCCAGCAGCCTCCGGGACAGGGGTCCTAATGAAAAACTGTTTTTT | CASSLRDRGPNEKLFF
TRBJ1-4 | - | TRBV6-5 | few | TGTGCCAGCAGTCCTAGCAGGGTACCTAATGAAAAACTGTTTTTT | CASSPSRVPNEKLFF
TRBJ1-3 | TRBD1 | TRBV20-1 | many | TGCAGTGCAGGACAGGCATCTGGAAACACCATATATTTT | CSAGQASGNTIYF
TRBJ1-2 | - | TRBV5-6 | - | TGTGCCAGCAGCTTGTCATCCTCGGGGGACGGCTACACCTTC | CASSLSSSGDGYTF
TRBJ1-1 | - | TRBV29-1 | few | TGCAGCGTTGGTCTGAACACTGAAGCTTTCTTT | CSVGLNTEAFF
TRBJ1-2 | - | TRBV5-6 | many | TGTGCCAGCAGCTTGGTTGATTTGCCAGGGGAAGTGCTCGATGGCTACACCTTC | CASSLVDLPGEVLDGYTF
TRBJ2-1 | TRBD1 | TRBV6-2/TRBV6-3 | few | TGTGCCAGCAGTTTAGGGACAGCCAGTAGCTCCTACAATGAGCAGTTCTTC | CASSLGTASSSYNEQFF
TRBJ1-1 | TRBD1 | TRBV4-3 | few | TGCGCCAGCAGCCAAGACAGGGGGGGGAACACTGAAGCTTTCTTT | CASSQDRGGNTEAFF
TRBJ1-5 | - | TRBV5-1 | few | TGCGCCAGCAGCTTTAGGGGGATTCAGCCCCAGCATTTT | CASSFRGIQPQHF
TRBJ1-2 | - | TRBV6-1 | - | TGTGCCAGCAGTGAAAGAGCCATCGGCTTC | CASSERAIGF
TRBJ2-7 | - | TRBV7-2 | - | TGTGCCAGCAGCCCAAGGTGGCAGGGGCCCTACGAGCAGTACTTC | CASSPRWQGPYEQYF
TRBJ1-5 | - | TRBV7-7 | - | TGTGCGGTCGGGCAGGGGAATCAGCCCCAGCATTTT | CAVGQGNQPQHF
TRBJ1-6 | - | TRBV2 | few | TGTGCCAGCAGTGATGATAGAGATTCACCCCTCCACTTT | CASSDDRDSPLHF
TRBJ1-6 | - | TRBV9 | many | TGTGCCAGCAGCGTAGCCCTAGTGAGCACCCTCCACTTT | CASSVALVSTLHF
TRBJ1-2 | TRBD1 | TRBV7-2 | few | TGTGCCAGCAATCAGGGGGTTGGCGGCTACACCTTC | CASNQGVGGYTF
TRBJ2-4 | TRBD2 | TRBV5-1 | - | TGCGCCAGCAGCTACGGACTAGCGGGGCCACTAGCCAAAAACATTCAGTGCTTC | CASSYGLAGPLAKNIQCF
TRBJ1-2 | - | TRBV5-4 | few | TGTGCCAGCAGCTTGGAAGCTTATGGGACGGATTATGGCTACACCTTC | CASSLEAYGTDYGYTF
TRBJ2-1 | - | TRBV18 | few | TGTGCCAGCTCACCAGAAAGGAACGGGCTTGAGCAGTTCTTC | CASSPERNGLEQFF
TRBJ1-5 | - | TRBV7-9 | many | TGTGCCAGCAGCCTAGGATTCGGGAATCAGCCCCAGCATTTT | CASSLGFGNQPQHF
TRBJ1-6 | - | TRBV7-6 | many | TGTGCCAGCAGCCTTGGGACGGCGAATTCACCCCTCCACTTT | CASSLGTANSPLHF
TRBJ1-2 | - | TRBV7-8 | few | TGTGCCAGCAGCTTAGCGCGAGTGCAAGGTTACAAGGGGTATGGCTACACCTTC | CASSLARVQGYKGYGYTF
TRBJ1-2 | - | TRBV18 | few | TGTGCCAGCTCGCAGGGGATCTATGGCTACACCTTC | CASSQGIYGYTF
TRBJ2-5 | - | TRBV21-1 | many | TGTGCCAGCAGCAAAAATAGAGTTGCGCAGGGCAAAGAGACCCAGTACTTC | CASSKNRVAQGKETQYF
TRBJ1-1 | - | TRBV9 | - | TGTGCCAGCAGCCCCCGGGACCGGGACACTGAAGCTTTCTTT | CASSPRDRDTEAFF
TRBJ1-6 | - | TRBV27 | - | TGTGCCAGCAGGTCCGGCTCCTATAATTCACCCCTCCACTTT | CASRSGSYNSPLHF
TRBJ1-3 | TRBD1 | TRBV9 | few | TGTGCCAGCAGCGTAGGATTCCAGGGGGCATCGGGAAACACCATATATTTT | CASSVGFQGASGNTIYF